A selection of T cell receptor beta chains follows, all from one sample in a study of long-term antiretroviral therapy in people with HIV. Here immunoSEQ multiplex PCR was the method, and the copy in TCRdb shows in-frame clones only, minus some. The sample contains 36,000 or so clones, about four fifths of which appear only once. Sequences were derived from unsorted PBMCs, sampled 0.6 years after starting antiretroviral therapy. Source of these receptors: a man between 18 and 35 years old with HIV. The CDR3 runs from the conserved cysteine through the conserved F or W. The order of the fields is clone size, D gene, V gene, J gene, CDR3 protein, CDR3 DNA. D genes are given only for firm matches. Clone size is shown for a subset of rows, as once, few, many or a class of expanded clone.

>-|-|TRBV7-9|TRBJ2-2
CASRGPLETGELFF
TGTGCCAGCAGGGGACCTTTGGAGACCGGGGAGCTGTTTTTT
>-|TRBD2|TRBV10-2|TRBJ2-1
CASRLTGTSGANEQFF
TGCGCCAGCAGACTTACCGGGACTAGCGGGGCCAATGAGCAGTTCTTC
>-|TRBD2|TRBV9|TRBJ2-7
CASSPWRTSGKYEQYF
TGTGCCAGCAGCCCCTGGAGGACTAGCGGAAAATACGAGCAGTACTTC
>-|TRBD1|TRBV5-4|TRBJ1-2
CASSPDRVHGYTF
TGTGCCAGCAGCCCCGACAGGGTGCATGGCTACACCTTC
>-|-|TRBV5-1|TRBJ2-2
CASSSVGGLVGELFF
TGCGCCAGCAGCTCCGTCGGGGGGCTCGTCGGGGAGCTGTTTTTT
>-|TRBD1|TRBV7-9|TRBJ2-1
CASSFLIGQGYNEQFF
TGTGCCAGCAGCTTCCTCATCGGACAGGGTTACAATGAGCAGTTCTTC
>-|TRBD2|TRBV15|TRBJ2-7
CATSRGRTSGNYEQYF
TGTGCCACCAGCCGAGGACGGACTAGCGGGAACTACGAGCAGTACTTC
>-|-|TRBV27|TRBJ2-7
CASSLSLTYEQYF
TGTGCCAGCAGTTTATCCCTAACCTACGAGCAGTACTTC
>-|TRBD2|TRBV28|TRBJ2-5
CASSRSGWGGETQYF
TGTGCCAGCAGTCGTAGCGGGTGGGGGGGAGAGACCCAGTACTTC
>-|-|TRBV4-1|TRBJ2-7
CASSYPGSSYEQYF
TGCGCCAGCAGTTATCCGGGAAGCTCCTACGAGCAGTACTTC
>-|-|TRBV28|TRBJ2-7
CASSFPGSSYEQYF
TGTGCCAGCAGTTTCCCCGGGAGCTCCTACGAGCAGTACTTC
>-|-|TRBV5-1|TRBJ2-1
CASSLESVKGPIYNEQFF
TGCGCCAGCAGCTTGGAGTCGGTAAAGGGCCCGATCTACAATGAGCAGTTCTTC
>-|-|TRBV4-2|TRBJ2-1
CASSQAGNEQFF
TGTGCCAGCAGCCAAGCAGGCAATGAGCAGTTCTTC
>-|-|TRBV20-1|TRBJ1-1
CSARGGIEAFF
TGCAGTGCTAGGGGGGGGATTGAAGCTTTCTTT
>-|TRBD2|TRBV28|TRBJ2-1
CASNTIAGGRNEQFF
TGTGCCAGCAATACGATAGCGGGAGGGAGGAATGAGCAGTTCTTC
>few|TRBD1|TRBV4-3|TRBJ2-2
CASSQRTGRELFF
TGCGCCAGCAGCCAAAGGACAGGGCGGGAGCTGTTTTTT
>-|TRBD2|TRBV9|TRBJ2-1
CASSPTSGVYNEQFF
TGTGCCAGCAGCCCTACTAGCGGGGTTTACAATGAGCAGTTCTTC
>-|TRBD2|TRBV7-3|TRBJ2-5
CASSALGGQETQYF
TGTGCCAGCTCCGCCCTCGGGGGGCAAGAGACCCAGTACTTC
>-|TRBD1|TRBV19|TRBJ2-2
CASDWTGAGELFF
TGTGCCAGTGACTGGACAGGAGCCGGGGAGCTGTTTTTT
>-|-|TRBV6-6|TRBJ1-2
CASSPQGRGGYTF
TGTGCCAGCAGCCCTCAGGGAAGGGGTGGCTACACCTTC
>few|-|TRBV19|TRBJ2-3
CASSTDSSTDTQYF
TGTGCCAGTAGTACCGACAGTAGCACAGATACGCAGTATTTT
>-|-|TRBV10-3|TRBJ1-2
CAISDQGSNGYTF
TGTGCCATCAGTGATCAGGGGAGTAATGGCTACACCTTC
>-|TRBD2|TRBV15|TRBJ2-1
CATSRTSGNGNEQFF
TGTGCCACCAGCAGAACTAGCGGGAACGGGAATGAGCAGTTCTTC
>-|-|TRBV5-1|TRBJ2-2
CASSRANREYRTGELFF
TGCGCCAGCAGCCGAGCAAACAGGGAGTATCGCACCGGGGAGCTGTTTTTT
>-|-|TRBV6-1|TRBJ1-4
CASSEGSNSGGKLFF
TGTGCCAGCAGTGAAGGGTCCAACAGCGGAGGAAAACTGTTTTTT
>-|TRBD2|TRBV7-9|TRBJ2-3
CASSSPEAGGGDTQYF
TGTGCCAGCAGCTCCCCCGAAGCGGGAGGCGGAGATACGCAGTATTTT
>few|-|TRBV27|TRBJ2-1
CASSLFTYNEQFF
TGTGCCAGCAGTTTATTTACCTACAATGAGCAGTTCTTC
>few|TRBD1|TRBV7-7|TRBJ2-7
CASSPGQTYEQYF
TGTGCCAGCAGCCCGGGACAGACCTACGAGCAGTACTTC
>medium-sized|-|TRBV6-6|TRBJ2-7
CASRIPGAGYEQYF
TGTGCCAGCAGAATCCCAGGGGCAGGCTACGAGCAGTACTTC
>-|-|TRBV28|TRBJ1-5
CATAVWPGSNQPQHF
TGTGCCACCGCCGTTTGGCCGGGAAGCAATCAGCCCCAGCATTTT
>-|-|TRBV5-1|TRBJ2-2
CASSLERGWGTGELFF
TGCGCCAGCAGCTTGGAGAGGGGCTGGGGAACCGGGGAGCTGTTTTTT
>-|-|TRBV30|TRBJ1-1
CAWSGGGHEAFF
TGTGCCTGGAGTGGTGGTGGGCATGAAGCTTTCTTT
>-|TRBD1|TRBV5-4|TRBJ2-7
CASSWDRGREQYF
TGTGCCAGCAGCTGGGACAGGGGTCGCGAGCAGTACTTC